Below, 27 T cell receptor beta chains from the same sample are listed, as sequenced in a study of early T cells in non-severe SARS-CoV-2 infection. TCRdb redid the calling of the 5' RACE reads with MiXCR, one entry per CDR3 protein. The sample has around 50,000 distinct CDR3 sequences, 10% to 15% seen once. Sequenced material: whole blood. Receptor source: an adult who was a healthcare worker with PCR-confirmed SARS-CoV-2 infection or an uninfected control (not recorded which).

This clonotype was detected ten times or more. V and J are TRBV20-1 and TRBJ1-5, with TRBD1 identical over 12 bases. The junction had 9 bases not matched to a gene; V was cut back by 4 bases and J by 5 bases. In germline, CDR1 is DFQATT, CDR2 SNEGSKA (reference sequence). CDR3 length: 16 amino acids. CDR3: CSATRAGQGAHQPQHF. The CDR3 nucleotides read TGCAGTGCTACACGAGCGGGACAGGGGGCCCATCAGCCCCAGCATTTT.

The gene calls are TRBV7-9 and TRBJ2-2; TRBD2 agrees at 8 bases. Germline loops: CDR1 SEHNR, CDR2 FQNEAQ (reference sequence). This CDR3 is built from 16 residues. Germline trimming cut 2 bases from V and 4 bases from J; bases unmatched to any gene: 6. This CDR3 is CASSLSTSGVTGELFF. In nucleotides, the CDR3 is TGTGCCAGCAGCTTATCAACTAGCGGAGTCACCGGGGAGCTGTTTTTT. Drawing the rest from reference TRBV7-9 and TRBJ2-2, the complete variable domain is DTGVSQNPRHKITKRGQNVTFRCDPISEHNRLYWYRQTLGQGPEFLTYFQNEAQLEKSRLLSDRFSAERPKGSFSTLEIQRTEQGDSAMYLCASSLSTSGVTGELFFGEGSRLTVL.

The chain joins TRBV6-4 to TRBJ2-1, with 8 nucleotides matching TRBD2. Losses at the gene ends were 0 bases for V and 7 bases for J; bases not matched to a gene: 5. CDR3 size: 15 residues. CDR1 is MRHNA, CDR2 SNTAGT, per germline. For the CDR3, the DNA is TGTGCCAGCAGTGACTCCGAGCGGGAGATTAATGAGCAGTTCTTC. Translation: CASSDSEREINEQFF.

J is TRBJ2-3 and V is TRBV6-5; the match to TRBD1 covers 10 bases. CDR3 length: 14 amino acids. V was pared by 3 bases and J by 5 bases, with 2 bases of the junction left unmatched. Germline assignment: CDR1 MNHEY and CDR2 SVGAGI. DNA of the CDR3: TGTGCCAGCAGTTATGGGACAGGGGTAGATACGCAGTATTTT. This codes for CASSYGTGVDTQYF.

Points on this clonotype: Compared with germline, one end of the junction differs, possibly owing to a read error. This rearrangement joins TRBV18 to TRBJ2-5, with 11 bases identical to TRBD2. This CDR3 spans 16 amino acids. Germline CDR1 and CDR2: KGHSH and LQKENI. Here the CDR3 DNA reads TGTGTCAGCTCCCGTGGGACTAGCGGAGACCAAGAGACCCAGTACTTC. Translation gives CVSSRGTSGDQETQYF.

The DNA of the CDR3 is TGTGCCAGCACTGACAGCTACGAGCAGTACTTC. Translated: CASTDSYEQYF. V and J are TRBV28 and TRBJ2-7, with D perhaps TRBD1 (5 bases). With 7 bases removed from V and 3 bases from J, the gap between germline ends came to 7 bases. The CDR3 totals 11 residues. Germline CDR1 reads MDHEN; CDR2 reads SYDVKM.

The genes are TRBV29-1 and TRBJ2-1; 7 bases align to TRBD2. After removal of 4 bases from V and 5 bases from J, the junction contained 8 bases not matched to a gene. Germline assignment: CDR1 SQVTM and CDR2 ANQGSEA. This CDR3 is built from 14 residues. The CDR3 DNA follows: TGCAGCGTTGTCGGGCTAGCGGATCACAATGAGCAGTTCTTC. Protein product: CSVVGLADHNEQFF.

J is TRBJ2-7 and V is TRBV28, with TRBD1 matching 9 bases. V shed 8 bases and J 3 bases; nucleotides not matched to a gene: 5. Germline V lookup: CDR1 MDHEN, CDR2 SYDVKM. The CDR3 runs 13 residues. The CDR3 nucleotides are TGTGCCAGCTGGGAGGACAGGGGCTACGAGCAGTACTTC. This translates into CASWEDRGYEQYF.

This clonotype has more than one count but fewer than ten. CDR3 sequence reads: CASSLVASKPGNEQFF. The CDR3 DNA follows: TGTGCCAGCAGCTTAGTTGCCTCCAAGCCTGGCAATGAGCAGTTCTTC. The chain is built from TRBV7-6 and TRBJ2-1; no reliable D call. Germline V gene sequence: CDR1 SGHVS, CDR2 FNYEAQ. CDR3 length: 16 amino acids. Trimming left V 1 base short and J 6 bases short, with 16 bases between.

This clonotype turned up a few times. CDR3 protein: CATSRDRVSNEKLFF. CDR3 sequence (DNA): TGTGCCACCAGCAGAGATCGGGTATCCAATGAAAAACTGTTTTTT. This chain joins TRBV15 and TRBJ1-4, with no clear D. Germline V lookup: CDR1 LNHNV, CDR2 YYDKDF (reference sequence). Trimming shortened V by 0 bases and J by 5 bases, and 10 bases separated the two germline ends. CDR3 length: 15 residues.

A note on this clonotype: Given a much more abundant clone one base away, this may be a read error. The chain carries TRBV24-1 and TRBJ2-4; tentative D call: TRBD1 (6 bases). Trimming shortened V by 4 bases and J by 8 bases, and 20 bases separated the two germline ends. The germline gives CDR1 KGHDR, CDR2 SFDVKD. CDR3 size: 16 residues. The CDR3 nucleotides are TGTGCCACCAGTGAAATTGGGGACACCTCCGGGGACATTCAGTACTTC. Translated: CATSEIGDTSGDIQYF.

This clonotype was seen more than once but under ten times. The chain employs TRBV19 and TRBJ2-1; D possibly corresponds to TRBD1 (6 bases). Germline loops: CDR1 LNHDA, CDR2 SQIVND (reference sequence). The CDR3 totals 17 residues. V was pared by 6 bases and J by 3 bases, with 21 bases between. Here the CDR3 reads CASSPSIGQRDYNEQFF. CDR3 nucleotide sequence: TGTGCCAGTAGCCCATCGATAGGACAGCGAGACTACAATGAGCAGTTCTTC.

This clonotype came up a few times. The chain recombines TRBV5-6 with TRBJ1-1; possibly TRBD1 for D (5 bases). The CDR3 runs to 14 residues. CDR1 is SGHDT and CDR2 is YYEEEE in the germline V gene. Trimming took 3 bases from V and 6 from J, leaving 15 bases between them. CDR3 sequence: CASSSRGLEPEAFF. As DNA, the CDR3 is TGTGCCAGCAGCTCACGGGGCTTAGAGCCTGAAGCTTTCTTT.

This rearrangement joins TRBV5-6 to TRBJ2-3; D is undetermined. This CDR3 region has 14 residues. The V end was cut by 4 bases, the J end by 0 bases, with 9 bases between. Germline V gene sequence: CDR1 SGHDT, CDR2 YYEEEE. CDR3 DNA sequence: TGTGCCAGCAGCCGAGCGTCTAGCACAGATACGCAGTATTTT. Amino acid sequence: CASSRASSTDTQYF.

Only a few counts were recorded for this clonotype. V is TRBV10-3 and J is TRBJ2-1; D remains unclear. Germline V lookup: CDR1 ENHRY, CDR2 SYGVKD. V was cut by 0 bases and J by 6 bases, with 9 bases left in between. The CDR3 consists of 14 residues. The CDR3 protein is CAISESNFGNEQFF. The CDR3 DNA reads TGTGCCATCAGTGAGTCGAATTTCGGCAATGAGCAGTTCTTC.

To note about this clonotype: This sequence may be a read error, since a much larger clone differs from it by one base. This sequence joins TRBV12-3 or TRBV12-4 and TRBJ2-7, with 10 bases that match TRBD1. The CDR3 extends over 16 amino acids. The CDR3 DNA reads as TGTGCCAGCAGTCCAGGGACAGGGGTCCGTCGCTACAAGCAGTACTTC. This gives the protein CASSPGTGVRRYKQYF.

This clonotype was picked up a small number of times. The V gene is TRBV3-1, the J gene TRBJ1-3, with D unresolved. Germline CDR1 reads LGHDT; CDR2 reads YNNKEL (reference sequence). Between the trimmed V and J ends, which lost 1 base and 3 bases, there was a span of 4 bases. This CDR3 has 13 residues. CDR3 in amino acids: CASSQVGGNTIYF. CDR3 bases: TGTGCCAGCAGCCAAGTTGGTGGAAACACCATATATTTT.

The chain joins TRBV24-1 to TRBJ2-1; D possibly corresponds to TRBD1 (7 bases). CDR1 and CDR2 from the germline V gene are KGHDR and SFDVKD. The CDR3 runs to 15 residues. V dropped 4 bases and J dropped 7 bases, with 16 bases sitting between them. The CDR3 reads CATSDPRPGGNEQFF. In DNA form, the CDR3 reads TGTGCCACCAGTGACCCCCGTCCAGGGGGGAATGAGCAGTTCTTC.

This clonotype was recorded at least ten times. V is TRBV29-1 and J is TRBJ2-3; D is undetermined. This CDR3 contains 11 residues. CDR1 and CDR2 (germline): SQVTM, ANQGSEA. The V end was cut by 8 bases, the J end by 4 bases, with 10 bases between. The CDR3 spells CSLVAPDTQYF. The CDR3 DNA is TGCAGCCTGGTAGCCCCAGATACGCAGTATTTT.

This clonotype was detected ten times or more. The rearrangement uses TRBV7-2 and TRBJ2-1, with 7 bases that match TRBD2. The J segment lost 10 bases and the V segment lost 2 bases, leaving 14 bases of the junction unmatched. CDR1 is SGHTA and CDR2 is FQGNSA in the germline V gene. The CDR3 is 16 residues long. CDR3: CASSLNQRGRSREQFF. The DNA for the CDR3 is TGTGCCAGCAGCTTAAACCAGCGGGGTCGCTCCAGGGAGCAGTTCTTC.

This clonotype was seen repeatedly, ten times or more. This chain links TRBV4-3 with TRBJ1-2; D is unresolved. Trimming removed 1 base at V and 4 bases at J, with 4 bases between. The length of the CDR3 is 12 residues. Germline CDR1 is LGHNA and CDR2 is YSLEER. CDR3 amino acids: CASSQAGYGYTF. The DNA for the CDR3 is TGCGCCAGCAGCCAAGCAGGCTATGGCTACACCTTC.

The chain links TRBV7-3 to TRBJ2-5; no clear D gene. CDR1 SGHTA and CDR2 FQGTGA come from the germline V gene. The CDR3 covers 15 residues. With 3 bases removed from V and 3 bases from J, the gap between germline ends came to 14 bases. This CDR3 is CASSFSGNGEETQYF. The CDR3 nucleotides are TGTGCCAGCAGCTTTAGTGGGAATGGGGAAGAGACCCAGTACTTC.

The chain joins TRBV27 to TRBJ2-7; D is unresolved. The germline V gene has CDR1 MNHEY and CDR2 SMNVEV (reference sequence). The CDR3 extends over 13 amino acids. V lost 6 bases and J 10 bases, leaving 19 bases between the germline ends. The CDR3 region has the DNA TGTGCCAGCAGCCCCGTGGCAGGATCCGAACAGTACTTC. This translates into CASSPVAGSEQYF.

Comments on this clonotype: A read error is possible here, since a much larger clone lies one base away. This chain's CDR3 is CASSLLGTHETQYF. CDR3 sequence (DNA): TGTGCCAGCAGTTTACTTGGTACGCATGAGACCCAGTACTTC. The chain carries TRBV27 and TRBJ2-5; D gene uncertain. CDR1 is MNHEY and CDR2 is SMNVEV in the germline V gene (reference sequence). The CDR3 runs 14 residues. Between the trimmed V and J ends, which lost 2 bases and 5 bases, there was a span of 12 bases.

This clonotype appeared many times. V and J are TRBV6-1 and TRBJ2-3; 9 bases fit TRBD2. J lost 3 bases, V lost 2 bases, and 18 bases had no gene match. Germline V gene sequence: CDR1 MNHNS, CDR2 SASEGT. The CDR3 has 20 residues. The CDR3 loop reads CASSERVSAGGPVKTDTQYF. For the CDR3, the DNA is TGTGCCAGCAGTGAACGGGTGTCAGCGGGGGGACCCGTGAAGACAGATACGCAGTATTTT.

The sample holds many counts of this clonotype. The genes are TRBV7-9 and TRBJ2-1, with D unclear. CDR3 length: 13 amino acids. With 1 base removed from V and 7 bases from J, the gap between germline ends came to 8 bases. Per germline, CDR1 SEHNR and CDR2 FQNEAQ (reference sequence). The CDR3 loop reads CASSLDYANEQFF. In nucleotides, the CDR3 is TGTGCCAGCAGCTTAGACTACGCAAATGAGCAGTTCTTC. The full variable domain, its missing parts supplied by reference TRBV7-9 and TRBJ2-1, is DTGVSQNPRHKITKRGQNVTFRCDPISEHNRLYWYRQTLGQGPEFLTYFQNEAQLEKSRLLSDRFSAERPKGSFSTLEIQRTEQGDSAMYLCASSLDYANEQFFGPGTRLTVL.

The sample holds a few counts of this clonotype. V gene TRBV29-1 combines with J gene TRBJ1-4; no reliable D call. Germline assignment: CDR1 SQVTM and CDR2 ANQGSEA. The CDR3 is made up of 11 amino acids. V was cut by 5 bases and J by 5 bases, with 6 bases left in between. CDR3 amino acids: CSVNRNEKLFF. DNA for the CDR3: TGCAGCGTTAACAGAAATGAAAAACTGTTTTTT. The complete variable domain, with remaining parts taken from reference TRBV29-1 and TRBJ1-4, reads SAVISQKPSRDICQRGTSLTIQCQVDSQVTMMFWYRQQPGQSLTLIATANQGSEATYESGFVIDKFPISRPNLTFSTLTVSNMSPEDSSIYLCSVNRNEKLFFGSGTQLSVL.